The 21 T cell receptor beta chains presented below share a single source sample, sequenced in a study of early T cells in non-severe SARS-CoV-2 infection. TCRdb analysed the 5' RACE reads with MiXCR anew, one entry per CDR3 protein. The sample includes approximately 48,000 distinct CDR3 sequences, roughly 10% of them seen just once. The sequenced material came from whole blood. These receptor sequences come from an adult who was a healthcare worker with PCR-confirmed SARS-CoV-2 infection or an uninfected control (not recorded which).

This clonotype has only a few counts. The chain combines TRBV4-2 with TRBJ2-1; TRBD2 aligns across 10 bases. The V segment lost 0 bases and the J segment 6 bases; nucleotides outside the gene matches: 5. There are 16 residues in the CDR3. Germline-derived CDR1 and CDR2 are LGHNA and YNFKEQ. The CDR3 loop reads CASSQDLAGVGNEQFF. CDR3 sequence (DNA): TGTGCCAGCAGCCAAGATCTAGCGGGAGTCGGCAATGAGCAGTTCTTC.

This clonotype came up a few times. The chain recombines TRBV7-3 with TRBJ1-1; perhaps TRBD1 as D (6 bases). The CDR3 is 14 residues long. CDR1 is SGHTA and CDR2 is FQGTGA in the germline V gene. V lost 5 bases, J lost 2 bases, and 12 bases lay in between. The CDR3 coding sequence is TGTGCCAGCAGCCTGGGACACTCCAACACTGAAGCTTTCTTT. This encodes CASSLGHSNTEAFF.

This clonotype has only a few counts. The chain recombines TRBV9 with TRBJ2-5, with 15 nucleotides matching TRBD2. The CDR3 is made up of 17 amino acids. Germline V gene sequence: CDR1 SGDLS, CDR2 YYNGEE. V gave up 3 bases and J gave up 4 bases; unmatched junction bases: 7. As DNA, the CDR3 is TGTGCCAGCAGCGGAGGACTAGCGGGAGGGCCCAGAGAGACCCAGTACTTC. It encodes CASSGGLAGGPRETQYF.

This sequence joins TRBV2 and TRBJ1-6; 7 nucleotides line up with TRBD1. The germline CDR1 and CDR2 sequences are SNHLY and FYNNEI. This CDR3 region has 16 residues. Losses at the gene ends were 5 bases for V and 7 bases for J; bases not matched to a gene: 11. Written as DNA, the CDR3 is TGTGCCAGCAGTCCATTACAGGGGTCAAGGAATTCACCCCTCCACTTT. Encoded protein: CASSPLQGSRNSPLHF.

The rearrangement uses TRBV12-3 or TRBV12-4 and TRBJ2-1; possibly TRBD2 for D (6 bases). CDR3 length: 16 amino acids. V was shortened by 1 base and J by 7 bases, with 17 bases between the two germline ends. In DNA form, the CDR3 reads TGTGCCAGCAGTTTAGGGGGCCGGGGACTCCGAAATGAGCAGTTCTTC. This codes for CASSLGGRGLRNEQFF.

A few counts support this clonotype. The J gene is TRBJ2-3, the V gene TRBV4-2; 8 positions match TRBD2. The CDR3 sequence is 16 residues long. Germline V gene lookup returns CDR1 LGHNA and CDR2 YNFKEQ. Germline trimming cut 2 bases from V and 0 bases from J; bases unmatched to any gene: 4. CDR3: CASSQTSGASTDTQYF. CDR3 nucleotide sequence: TGTGCCAGCAGCCAAACTAGCGGAGCTAGCACAGATACGCAGTATTTT.

Ten or more counts support this clonotype. J is TRBJ2-1 and V is TRBV28; D is uncertain. V lost 5 bases and J lost 0, with 5 bases in between. This CDR3 region has 13 residues. From germline, CDR1 is MDHEN and CDR2 SYDVKM. CDR3 in DNA: TGTGCCAGCAGTCACCCCTCCTACAATGAGCAGTTCTTC. It specifies CASSHPSYNEQFF.

This clonotype occurred many times. V gene TRBV7-2 combines with J gene TRBJ2-5; D is uncertain. The CDR3 sequence is 14 residues long. Germline V lookup: CDR1 SGHTA, CDR2 FQGNSA. Trimming stripped 1 base from V and 2 bases from J, with 8 bases between. CDR3: CASSLVTPQETQYF. The CDR3, as DNA: TGTGCCAGCAGCTTAGTCACGCCACAAGAGACCCAGTACTTC.

This clonotype was detected ten times or more. The chain carries TRBV29-1 and TRBJ2-3; D remains unclear. The CDR3 totals 14 residues. Germline loops: CDR1 SQVTM, CDR2 ANQGSEA. The germline V and J ends were trimmed by 3 bases and 1 base, with 11 bases remaining between them. Here the CDR3 DNA reads TGCAGCGTTGATCCCCCGAGCGGCACAGATACGCAGTATTTT. Its protein is CSVDPPSGTDTQYF.

This clonotype was picked up many times. The chain is built from TRBV7-2 and TRBJ1-6, with D tentatively TRBD1 (5 bases). This CDR3 has 17 residues. Germline V gene sequence: CDR1 SGHTA, CDR2 FQGNSA. The V and J ends lost 1 base and 1 base respectively, with 11 bases between them. CDR3 in amino acids: CASSLGGQPSYNSPLHF. CDR3 DNA: TGTGCCAGCAGCTTAGGGGGCCAGCCGTCCTATAATTCACCCCTCCACTTT.

This clonotype occurred many times. The chain couples TRBV4-3 to TRBJ2-7; 13 bases align to TRBD2. Germline assignment: CDR1 LGHNA and CDR2 YSLEER. There are 18 residues in the CDR3. The trim removed 4 bases at V and 0 bases at J, leaving 9 bases unmatched. This CDR3 is CASSPGTSGTSSSYEQYF. In DNA form, the CDR3 reads TGCGCCAGCAGCCCGGGGACTAGCGGGACCTCTAGCTCCTACGAGCAGTACTTC.

The rearrangement links TRBV3-1 to TRBJ2-3, with no clear D. The CDR3 is made up of 13 amino acids. The V end was cut by 1 base, the J end by 10 bases, with 12 bases between. CDR1 LGHDT and CDR2 YNNKEL come from the germline V gene (reference sequence). This CDR3 reads CASSQGSQTAQYF. In DNA form, the CDR3 reads TGTGCCAGCAGCCAAGGGTCCCAGACGGCGCAGTATTTT.

This clonotype was seen many times. The chain has TRBV28 and TRBJ1-5, with no clear D. Trimming removed 2 bases at V and 5 bases at J, with 13 bases between. This CDR3 has 15 amino acids. Germline lookup yields CDR1 MDHEN and CDR2 SYDVKM. CDR3 amino acids: CASSLKLGSHQPQHF. The DNA for the CDR3 is TGTGCCAGCAGTTTAAAGTTGGGGAGTCATCAGCCCCAGCATTTT. The variable domain in full, completed from reference TRBV28 and TRBJ1-5, reads DVKVTQSSRYLVKRTGEKVFLECVQDMDHENMFWYRQDPGLGLRLIYFSYDVKMKEKGDIPEGYSVSREKKERFSLILESASTNQTSMYLCASSLKLGSHQPQHFGDGTRLSIL.

The genes are TRBV7-9 and TRBJ2-1; 9 nucleotides align to TRBD2. Germline assignment: CDR1 SEHNR and CDR2 FQNEAQ (reference sequence). The CDR3 is 16 residues long. Trimming at V came to 4 bases and at J to 5 bases, leaving 9 bases not matched to a gene. CDR3 residues: CASSSFAAGGDNEQFF. The CDR3 DNA sequence: TGTGCCAGCAGCTCATTCGCCGCGGGAGGGGACAATGAGCAGTTCTTC.

This clonotype was observed many times. The chain recombines TRBV28 with TRBJ2-5, with D perhaps matching TRBD1 or TRBD2 (6 bases each). Trimming took 7 bases from V and 4 from J, leaving 19 bases between them. The CDR3 totals 15 residues. Germline V lookup: CDR1 MDHEN, CDR2 SYDVKM. As DNA, the CDR3 is TGTGCCAGCACCCCGGGGGCATCTTACTCAGAGACCCAGTACTTC. Translating it yields CASTPGASYSETQYF.

The chain combines TRBV6-1 with TRBJ2-7, with D possibly being TRBD1 (8 bases). The CDR3 is 15 amino acids. Germline CDR1 is MNHNS and CDR2 is SASEGT. V shed 3 bases and J shed 2 bases, with 14 bases lying between them. CDR3 in amino acids: CASSEATGGAYEQYF. The CDR3 DNA follows: TGTGCCAGCAGTGAGGCCACAGGGGGGGCCTACGAGCAGTACTTC.

This chain uses TRBV19 with TRBJ2-5; no reliable D call. Germline V gives CDR1 LNHDA, CDR2 SQIVND (reference sequence). This CDR3 is 14 amino acids long. Deletions cut 5 bases from V and 1 base from J, with 11 bases between. CDR3 nucleotides: TGTGCCAGTAGTCCGGCTACGGCCCAAGAGACCCAGTACTTC. Protein sequence: CASSPATAQETQYF.

This clonotype showed up many times. This chain links TRBV27 with TRBJ1-1; TRBD1 might be the D (6 bases). V lost 6 bases, J lost 5 bases, and 13 bases lay in between. Germline V CDR1 and CDR2: MNHEY, SMNVEV (reference sequence). The CDR3 runs 13 residues. The CDR3, as DNA: TGTGCCAGCAGCGGGGGGGCGAGTACTGAAGCTTTCTTT. Translation gives CASSGGASTEAFF.

This clonotype has just a few counts. This chain uses TRBV7-9 with TRBJ2-1; 9 bases agree with TRBD2. The trim removed 5 bases at V and 7 bases at J, leaving 6 bases unmatched. Looked up from germline, CDR1 is SEHNR and CDR2 is FQNEAQ (reference sequence). The CDR3 is 14 residues long. The CDR3 DNA follows: TGTGCCAGCAGCCCGGGACTAGCAGATAATGAGCAGTTCTTC. This translates into CASSPGLADNEQFF.

This clonotype was seen repeatedly, ten times or more. The chain joins TRBV7-6 to TRBJ2-3, with a tentative D call TRBD2 (6 bases). CDR3 size: 15 residues. Germline loops: CDR1 SGHVS, CDR2 FNYEAQ. The V gene lost 5 bases and the J gene lost 1 base, with 13 bases spanning the gap. The CDR3 is CASSLLGRGTDTQYF. The CDR3 bases are TGTGCCAGCAGCCTACTCGGGAGAGGCACAGATACGCAGTATTTT.

This clonotype was recorded many times. The chain uses TRBV10-3 and TRBJ2-5; a possible D gene is TRBD2 (6 bases). Germline V CDR1 and CDR2: ENHRY, SYGVKD. V was cut by 0 bases and J by 5 bases, with 22 bases left in between. This CDR3 is 18 amino acids long. The CDR3 reads CAISESIVGGGLGETQYF. DNA for the CDR3: TGTGCCATCAGTGAGTCGATTGTCGGGGGAGGTTTAGGCGAGACCCAGTACTTC.